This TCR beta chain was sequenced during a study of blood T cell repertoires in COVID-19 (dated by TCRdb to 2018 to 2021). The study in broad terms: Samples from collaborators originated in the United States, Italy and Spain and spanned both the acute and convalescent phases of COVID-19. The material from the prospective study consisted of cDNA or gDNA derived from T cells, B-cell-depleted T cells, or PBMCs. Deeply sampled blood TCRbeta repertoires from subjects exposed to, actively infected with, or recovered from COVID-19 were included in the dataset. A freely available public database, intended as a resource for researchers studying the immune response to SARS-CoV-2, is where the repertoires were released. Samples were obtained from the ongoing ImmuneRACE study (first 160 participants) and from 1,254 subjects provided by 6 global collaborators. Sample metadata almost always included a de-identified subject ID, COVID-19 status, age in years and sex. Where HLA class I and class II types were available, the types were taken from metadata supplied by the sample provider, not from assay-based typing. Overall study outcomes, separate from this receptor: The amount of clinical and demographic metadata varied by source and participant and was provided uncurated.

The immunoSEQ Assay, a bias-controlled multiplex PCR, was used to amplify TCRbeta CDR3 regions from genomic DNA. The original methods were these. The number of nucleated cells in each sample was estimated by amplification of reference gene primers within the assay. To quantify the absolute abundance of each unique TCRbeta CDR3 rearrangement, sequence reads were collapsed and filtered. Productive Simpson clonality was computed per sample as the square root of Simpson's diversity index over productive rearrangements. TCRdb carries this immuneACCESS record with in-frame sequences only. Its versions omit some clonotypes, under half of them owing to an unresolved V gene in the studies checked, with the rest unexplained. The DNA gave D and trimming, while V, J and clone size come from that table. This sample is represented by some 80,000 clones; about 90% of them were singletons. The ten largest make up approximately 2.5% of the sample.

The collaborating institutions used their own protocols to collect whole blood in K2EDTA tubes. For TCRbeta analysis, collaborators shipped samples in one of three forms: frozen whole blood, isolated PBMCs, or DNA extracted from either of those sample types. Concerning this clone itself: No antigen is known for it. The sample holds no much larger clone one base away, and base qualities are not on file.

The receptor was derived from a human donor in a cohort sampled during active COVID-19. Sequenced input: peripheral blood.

CDR3 sequence: CATSGGGVGELFF. The DNA is TGTGCCACCAGTGGCGGGGGCGTCGGGGAGCTGTTTTTT. This sequence uses TRBV24-1 and TRBJ2-2, with TRBD2 as a weak D call on 7 bases. In the germline V gene, CDR1 corresponds to KGHDR and CDR2 to SFDVKD. Between the V and J ends, shortened by 5 bases and 7 bases respectively, the junction contains 10 bases. CDR3 length: 13 amino acids, cysteine to phenylalanine. Only the CDR3 portion is preserved as DNA: 39 bases, with reading frame beginning at the first base.